This T cell receptor beta chain was identified during a study of Ad26.COV2.S vaccination and SARS-CoV-2 variants. Study overall: Ad26.COV2.S was injected intramuscularly once or twice, 56 days apart.

Overall study findings and caveats: An underestimation of total T cell responses may have resulted from the TCR breadth and depth analyses. Recipients given vaccine exceeded placebo recipients in spike-specific TCR breadth.

Trimming removed 8 bases from V and 4 bases from J, with 20 bases in between. The CDR3 has 15 residues. Germline CDR1 reads MNHEY; CDR2 reads SVGAGI. TCRdb's table, derived via immunoSEQ multiplex PCR, lists solely in-frame clones and lacks some. Of some 300,000 clones listed, around 81% are singletons. As to this clone: Its target is unknown.

Treatment described: some 20 received Ad26.COV2.S at low or high dose, single or two shots; several received placebo; per-sample allocation not given. The samples were gathered on day 63 after the first injection of vaccine or placebo. The sample came from a Boston adult aged 18-55 years. This sample comprised peripheral blood, obtained in a trial of Ad26.COV2.S vaccine versus placebo. This clonotype was obtained from a person between 18 and 60 years old who received the Ad26.COV2.S COVID-19 vaccine or a placebo. This sequence joins TRBV6-5 and TRBJ1-2; D gene ambiguous. CDR3 in DNA: TGTGCCAGCCGCCTGACTTGGGAAGGATTCTATGGCTACACCTTC. The encoded protein is CASRLTWEGFYGYTF.